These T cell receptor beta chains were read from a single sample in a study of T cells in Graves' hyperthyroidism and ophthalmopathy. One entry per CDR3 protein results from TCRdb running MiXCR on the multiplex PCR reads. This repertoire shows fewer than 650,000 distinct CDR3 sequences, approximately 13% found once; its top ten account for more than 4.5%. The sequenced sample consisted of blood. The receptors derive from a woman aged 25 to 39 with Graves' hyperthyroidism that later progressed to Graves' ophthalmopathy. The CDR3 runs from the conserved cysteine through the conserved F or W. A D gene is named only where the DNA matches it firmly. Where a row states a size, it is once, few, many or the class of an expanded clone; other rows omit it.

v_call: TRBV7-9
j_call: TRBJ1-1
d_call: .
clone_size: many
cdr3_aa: CASSPYGNTEAFF
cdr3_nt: TGTGCCAGCAGCCCATACGGGAACACTGAAGCTTTCTTT

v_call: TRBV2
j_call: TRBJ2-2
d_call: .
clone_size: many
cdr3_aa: CASSERGFNTGELFF
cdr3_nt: TGTGCCAGCAGTGAACGGGGATTCAACACCGGGGAGCTGTTTTTT

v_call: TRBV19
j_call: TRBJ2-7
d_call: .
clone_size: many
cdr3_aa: CASTSGQGFYEQYF
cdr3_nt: .

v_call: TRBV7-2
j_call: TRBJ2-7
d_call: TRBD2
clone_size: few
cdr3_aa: CASSLDGLGAPYEQYF
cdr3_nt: TGTGCCAGCAGCTTAGACGGACTAGGGGCTCCCTACGAGCAGTACTTC

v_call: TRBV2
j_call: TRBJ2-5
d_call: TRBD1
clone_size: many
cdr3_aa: CASARDRAQETQYF
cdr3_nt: TGTGCCAGCGCCCGGGACAGGGCTCAAGAGACCCAGTACTTC

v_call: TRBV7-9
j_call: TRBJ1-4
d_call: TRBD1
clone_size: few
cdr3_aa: CASSFGTGGDEKLFF
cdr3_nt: TGTGCCAGCAGCTTTGGGACAGGGGGCGATGAAAAACTGTTTTTT

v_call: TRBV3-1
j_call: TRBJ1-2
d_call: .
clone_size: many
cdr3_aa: CASSQVYGGAETGYTF
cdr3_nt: TGTGCCAGCAGCCAAGTGTATGGCGGGGCAGAGACTGGCTACACCTTC

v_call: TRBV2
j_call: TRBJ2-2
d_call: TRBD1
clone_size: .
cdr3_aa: CASSVHRDRGRGELFF
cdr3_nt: TGTGCCAGCAGTGTACACCGGGACAGGGGGCGCGGGGAGCTGTTTTTT

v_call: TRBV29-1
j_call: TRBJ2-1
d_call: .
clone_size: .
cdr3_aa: CSAKGSTLTYNEQFF
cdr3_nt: TGCAGCGCAAAGGGCAGCACCCTTACCTACAATGAGCAGTTCTTC

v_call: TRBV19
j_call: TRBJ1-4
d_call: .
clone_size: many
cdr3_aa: CASRDGATNEKLFF
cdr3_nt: TGTGCCAGTCGAGACGGTGCAACTAATGAAAAACTGTTTTTT

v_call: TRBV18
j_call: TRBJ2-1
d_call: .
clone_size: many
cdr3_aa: CASSPPVGSSSYNEQFF
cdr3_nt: TGTGCCAGCTCACCTCCGGTTGGGAGCTCCTCCTACAATGAGCAGTTCTTC

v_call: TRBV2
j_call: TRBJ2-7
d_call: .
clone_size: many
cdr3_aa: CASRRGGALYEQYF
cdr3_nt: TGTGCCAGCAGGAGGGGCGGAGCCCTTTACGAGCAGTACTTC

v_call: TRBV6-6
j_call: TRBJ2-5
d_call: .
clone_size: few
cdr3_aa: CASSYSTGPGPGTQYF
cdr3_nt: TGTGCCAGCAGTTACTCCACGGGACCGGGTCCTGGGACCCAGTACTTC

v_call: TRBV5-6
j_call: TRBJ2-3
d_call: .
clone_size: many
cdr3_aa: CASTPLMGLTDTQYF
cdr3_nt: TGTGCCAGCACCCCGCTTATGGGCCTTACAGATACGCAGTATTTT

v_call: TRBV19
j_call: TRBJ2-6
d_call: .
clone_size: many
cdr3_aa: CATSTAQDGANVLTF
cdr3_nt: TGTGCCACCTCGACCGCTCAGGATGGGGCCAACGTCCTGACTTTC

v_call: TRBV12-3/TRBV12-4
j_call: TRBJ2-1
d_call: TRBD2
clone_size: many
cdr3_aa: CASSPGLAGGYEQFF
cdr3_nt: TGTGCCAGCAGTCCCGGACTAGCGGGAGGTTATGAGCAGTTCTTC

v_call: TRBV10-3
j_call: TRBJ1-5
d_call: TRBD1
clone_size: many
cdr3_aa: CAISDRDQWPQHF
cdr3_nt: TGTGCCATCAGCGACAGGGACCAATGGCCCCAGCATTTT

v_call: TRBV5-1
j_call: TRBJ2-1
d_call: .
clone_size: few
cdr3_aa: CASSHTSLASDEQFF
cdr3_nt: TGCGCCAGCAGCCATACTAGTTTAGCATCAGATGAGCAGTTCTTC

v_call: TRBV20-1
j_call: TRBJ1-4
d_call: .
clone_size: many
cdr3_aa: CSARGIGQGGEKLFF
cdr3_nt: TGCAGTGCTAGAGGTATCGGGCAGGGAGGTGAAAAACTGTTTTTT

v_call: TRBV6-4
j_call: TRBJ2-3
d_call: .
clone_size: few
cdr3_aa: CASGVTTSSSTDTQYF
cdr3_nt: TGTGCCAGCGGTGTAACTACATCTTCGAGCACAGATACGCAGTATTTT

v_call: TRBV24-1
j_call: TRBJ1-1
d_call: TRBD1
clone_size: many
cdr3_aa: CATSAGQGNTEAFF
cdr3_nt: TGTGCCACCAGTGCGGGACAGGGGAACACTGAAGCTTTCTTT

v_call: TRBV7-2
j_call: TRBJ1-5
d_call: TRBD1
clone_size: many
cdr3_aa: CASSSGQGLRQPQHF
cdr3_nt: TGTGCCAGCAGCTCGGGACAGGGGCTAAGGCAGCCCCAGCATTTT

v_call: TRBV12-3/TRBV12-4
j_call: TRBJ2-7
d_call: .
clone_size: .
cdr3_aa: CASRDSGTSYEQYF
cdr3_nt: TGTGCCAGCAGGGACAGTGGAACGAGCTACGAGCAGTACTTC

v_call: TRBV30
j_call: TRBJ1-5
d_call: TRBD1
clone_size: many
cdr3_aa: CAWSEDRSNQPQHF
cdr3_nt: TGTGCCTGGAGTGAGGACAGGAGCAATCAGCCCCAGCATTTT

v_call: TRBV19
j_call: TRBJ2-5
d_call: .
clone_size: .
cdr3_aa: CASSYPGRETQYF
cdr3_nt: TGTGCCAGTAGTTATCCGGGTCGAGAGACCCAGTACTTC

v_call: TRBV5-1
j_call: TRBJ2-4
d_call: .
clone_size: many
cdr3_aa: CASKASKNIQYF
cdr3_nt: TGCGCCAGCAAGGCTTCCAAAAACATTCAGTACTTC

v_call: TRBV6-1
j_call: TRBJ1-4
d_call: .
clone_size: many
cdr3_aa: CASSEMIPWGNEKLFF
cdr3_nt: TGTGCCAGCAGTGAAATGATACCTTGGGGCAATGAAAAACTGTTTTTT

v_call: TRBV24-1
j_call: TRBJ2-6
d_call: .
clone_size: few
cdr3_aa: CATSDPVSSEANVLTF
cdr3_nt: TGTGCCACCAGTGACCCGGTTTCCAGTGAAGCCAACGTCCTGACTTTC

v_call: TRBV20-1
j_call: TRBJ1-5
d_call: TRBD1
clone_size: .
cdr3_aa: CSARVDRGFSSNQPQHF
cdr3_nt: TGCAGTGCTAGGGTTGACAGGGGTTTTTCCAGCAATCAGCCCCAGCATTTT

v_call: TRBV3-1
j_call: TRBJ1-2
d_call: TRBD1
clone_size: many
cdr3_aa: CASSPRQGAIPYTF
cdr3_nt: TGTGCCAGCAGCCCACGACAGGGGGCAATTCCCTACACCTTC

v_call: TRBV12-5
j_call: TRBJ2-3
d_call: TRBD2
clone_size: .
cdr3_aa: CASGSPSPGLARVQKSDTQYF
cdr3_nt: TGTGCTAGTGGTTCACCCAGTCCGGGACTAGCCAGAGTACAGAAGTCAGATACGCAGTATTTT

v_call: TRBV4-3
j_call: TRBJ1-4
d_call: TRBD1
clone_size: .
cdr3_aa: CASSQYPGQYNEKLFF
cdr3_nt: TGCGCCAGCAGCCAATACCCGGGACAGTATAATGAAAAACTGTTTTTT

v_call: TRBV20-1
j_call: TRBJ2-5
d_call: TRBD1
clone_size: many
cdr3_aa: CSVGTGEVETQYF
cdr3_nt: TGCAGTGTTGGGACAGGGGAAGTAGAGACCCAGTACTTC

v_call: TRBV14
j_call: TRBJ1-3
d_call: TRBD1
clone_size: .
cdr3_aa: CASSRQGLAGNTIYF
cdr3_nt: TGTGCCAGCAGCCGACAGGGACTTGCGGGAAACACCATATATTTT

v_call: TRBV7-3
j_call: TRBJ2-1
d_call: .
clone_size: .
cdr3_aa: CASSSSQAANEQFF
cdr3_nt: TGTGCCAGCAGCTCCAGTCAGGCAGCCAATGAGCAGTTCTTC

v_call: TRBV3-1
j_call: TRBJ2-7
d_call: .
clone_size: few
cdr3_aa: CASSLRRTASYEQYF
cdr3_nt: TGTGCCAGCAGCTTGCGAAGGACGGCCTCCTACGAGCAGTACTTC

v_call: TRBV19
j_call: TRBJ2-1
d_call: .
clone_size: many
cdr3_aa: CASSSRDSAYNEQFF
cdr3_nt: TGTGCCAGTAGTAGCCGGGACTCCGCGTACAATGAGCAGTTCTTC

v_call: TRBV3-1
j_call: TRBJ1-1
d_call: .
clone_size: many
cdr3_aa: CASSQEGGSTEAFF
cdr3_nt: TGTGCCAGCAGCCAAGAGGGGGGATCTACTGAAGCTTTCTTT

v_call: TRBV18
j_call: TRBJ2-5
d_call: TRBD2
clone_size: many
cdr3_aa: CASSPFTSGGGETQYF
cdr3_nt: TGTGCCAGCTCACCCTTTACTAGCGGAGGAGGAGAGACCCAGTACTTC

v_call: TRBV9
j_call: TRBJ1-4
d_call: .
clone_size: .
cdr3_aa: CASSVQEFNEKLFF
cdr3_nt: TGTGCCAGCAGCGTACAAGAGTTTAATGAAAAACTGTTTTTT

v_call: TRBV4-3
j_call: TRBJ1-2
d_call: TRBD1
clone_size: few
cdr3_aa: CASSQEAGGFYGYTF
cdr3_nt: TGCGCCAGCAGCCAAGAGGCAGGGGGCTTCTATGGCTACACCTTC

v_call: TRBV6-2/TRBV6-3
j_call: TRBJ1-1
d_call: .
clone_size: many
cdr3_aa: CASSYFNTEAFF
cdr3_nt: TGTGCCAGCAGTTACTTCAACACTGAAGCTTTCTTT